The 24 T cell receptor beta chains below come from one sample, sequenced in a study of blood T cells in healthy people across ages. A second PCR, run for roughly 6 to 11 cycles, used a sample-barcoded 5' primer plus a J-beta primer mix. TCRdb redid the calling of the 5' RACE reads with MiXCR, one entry per CDR3 protein. Of 380,000 or so distinct CDR3 sequences listed, 52% are singletons. Sequenced sample: blood. The receptors originated from a man between 60 and 75 years old in good health.

This clonotype was seen just once. The rearrangement uses TRBV6-2 or TRBV6-3 and TRBJ1-2; no definite D call. V was clipped by 6 bases and J by 4 bases, with 15 bases between them. The CDR3 sequence is 14 residues long. In germline, CDR1 is MNHEY, CDR2 SVGEGT. The CDR3 here is CASSPPGNAYGYTF. CDR3 DNA: TGTGCCAGCAGCCCCCCTGGGAATGCCTATGGCTACACCTTC.

This clonotype was observed at least ten times. The rearrangement uses TRBV7-9 and TRBJ2-7; D unresolved. The V end was cut by 5 bases, the J end by 3 bases, with 5 bases between. The CDR3 runs 11 residues. Germline values: CDR1 SEHNR, CDR2 FQNEAQ (reference sequence). The CDR3 DNA follows: TGTGCCAGCAGCCCCGACTACGAGCAGTACTTC. This translates into CASSPDYEQYF.

This clonotype has ten or more counts. V and J are TRBV2 and TRBJ2-1; D is undetermined. The V gene lost 8 bases and the J gene lost 6 bases, with 11 bases spanning the gap. Germline CDR1 and CDR2: SNHLY and FYNNEI. The CDR3 sequence is 12 residues long. The CDR3 DNA follows: TGTGCCAGCGGTGGTAGCTTCAATGAGCAGTTCTTC. Protein sequence: CASGGSFNEQFF.

This clonotype was recorded a few times. This chain uses TRBV6-1 with TRBJ2-7; no firm D call. The DNA end lines up better with TRBJ2-5; the J call may be wrong. The CDR3 spans 13 residues. Germline CDR1 reads MNHNS; CDR2 reads SASEGT. This chain's CDR3 is CASTQAMQETQYF. CDR3 DNA sequence: TGTGCCAGCACCCAGGCGATGCAAGAGACCCAGTACTTC.

The chain couples TRBV29-1 to TRBJ2-6; possible D gene TRBD1, 6 bases. Trimming removed 1 base from V and 4 bases from J, with 14 bases in between. The germline V gene encodes CDR1 SQVTM and CDR2 ANQGSEA. This CDR3 region has 16 residues. The CDR3 here is CSVEVQQGLGANVLTF. The CDR3 DNA reads as TGCAGCGTTGAAGTCCAACAGGGCTTGGGGGCCAACGTCCTGACTTTC.

This clonotype has ten or more counts. This chain uses TRBV25-1 with TRBJ2-5; weak D call: TRBD1 (7 bases). Germline lookup yields CDR1 MGHDK and CDR2 SYGVNS. The CDR3 sequence is 15 residues long. V dropped 3 bases and J dropped 5 bases, with 16 bases sitting between them. The CDR3, as DNA: TGTGCCAGCAGTGAGCCTGGAGGGGGCGGTGAGACCCAGTACTTC. The encoded protein is CASSEPGGGGETQYF.

This clonotype was observed a handful of times. The V gene is TRBV29-1, the J gene TRBJ2-3, with a possible D match to TRBD1 (5 bases). V shed 7 bases and J shed 2 bases, with 19 bases lying between them. The CDR3 totals 15 residues. Germline values: CDR1 SQVTM, CDR2 ANQGSEA. Written as DNA, the CDR3 is TGCAGCGCCTTACCCACAGGCCCTACCACAGATACGCAGTATTTT. This sequence encodes CSALPTGPTTDTQYF.

This chain connects TRBV24-1 to TRBJ2-5; 10 positions agree with TRBD2. The CDR3 is 16 residues long. CDR1 and CDR2 (germline): KGHDR, SFDVKD. Losses at the gene ends were 4 bases for V and 2 bases for J; bases not matched to a gene: 6. In nucleotides, the CDR3 is TGTGCCACCAGTGACCCCCAGCGGGAGGGTCAAGAGACCCAGTACTTC. Protein product: CATSDPQREGQETQYF.

This clonotype showed up just a few times. The chain is built from TRBV5-1 and TRBJ2-7; possible D gene TRBD1, 6 bases. The V end lost 0 bases, the J end lost 2 bases, and 12 bases lay between the germline ends. The CDR3 runs to 15 residues. Germline CDR1 SGHRS, CDR2 YFSETQ. The CDR3: CASSLGGQRTYEQYF. CDR3 sequence (DNA): TGCGCCAGCAGCTTGGGCGGACAGCGGACCTACGAGCAGTACTTC.

DNA for the CDR3: TGTGCCAGCAGCCAGACTAGCGGGGGGCAATCCCGACGGAGCACGCAGTATTTT. It encodes CASSQTSGGQSRRSTQYF. The chain employs TRBV7-8 and TRBJ2-3; 13 bases are a match to TRBD2. V dropped 5 bases and J dropped 9; count of bases not matched to a gene: 17. The CDR3 loop spans 18 amino acids. Germline assignment: CDR1 SGHVS and CDR2 FQNEAQ.

The chain recombines TRBV4-3 with TRBJ1-2; 9 bases map to TRBD1. This CDR3 is 17 amino acids long. With 4 bases clipped from V and 4 bases from J, the junction kept 13 bases outside the gene matches. Per the germline V gene, CDR1 is LGHNA and CDR2 is YSLEER. As DNA, the CDR3 is TGCGCCAGCAGCCGCACTGACCGGGACAGGGTCACCTATGGCTACACCTTC. This gives the protein CASSRTDRDRVTYGYTF.

This clonotype occurred many times. The V and J genes are TRBV3-1 and TRBJ2-3, with D perhaps being TRBD1 or TRBD2 (5 bases each). Germline V gene lookup returns CDR1 LGHDT and CDR2 YNNKEL (reference sequence). The CDR3 is 14 residues long. V lost 6 bases to trimming and J lost 1 base, with 11 bases between them. Here the CDR3 DNA reads TGTGCCAGCAGTCAGGGACCCGGCACAGATACGCAGTATTTT. Translated, it gives CASSQGPGTDTQYF.

Notes on this clonotype: This clone may be a read error of a much larger clone one base away. The V gene is TRBV5-5, the J gene TRBJ2-3, with a weak D call TRBD2 (6 bases). This CDR3 has 16 residues. Germline V gene sequence: CDR1 SGHKS, CDR2 YYEKEE (reference sequence). In nucleotides, the CDR3 is TGTGTCAGCAGCTCTGAGCCCGGCCGGGGGACAGATACGCAGTATTTT. It is translated as CVSSSEPGRGTDTQYF.

V usage is TRBV7-2 and J usage is TRBJ2-2; D is ambiguous. CDR1 SGHTA and CDR2 FQGNSA come from the germline V gene. V lost 1 base and J 4 bases, leaving 4 bases between the germline ends. This CDR3 contains 13 residues. The CDR3 reads CASSLVSTGELFF. CDR3 in DNA: TGTGCCAGCAGCTTAGTTAGCACCGGGGAGCTGTTTTTT. Combining the CDR3 with reference TRBV7-2 and TRBJ2-2 gives the whole variable domain GAGVSQSPSNKVTEKGKDVELRCDPISGHTALYWYRQSLGQGLEFLIYFQGNSAPDKSGLPSDRFSAERTGGSVSTLTIQRTQQEDSAVYLCASSLVSTGELFFGEGSRLTVL.

The gene calls are TRBV29-1 and TRBJ2-1; D is unclear. The CDR3 runs 14 residues. V was cut by 7 bases and J by 5 bases, with 18 bases left in between. The germline V gene encodes CDR1 SQVTM and CDR2 ANQGSEA. The CDR3 coding sequence is TGCAGCGGTCGATACCGATTGGATGACAATGAGCAGTTCTTC. Protein: CSGRYRLDDNEQFF.

This clonotype has at least ten counts. This may be a read error: a much more frequent sequence differs by one nucleotide. The rearrangement joins TRBV7-9 to TRBJ2-1; no firm D call. Per germline, CDR1 SEHNR and CDR2 FQNEAQ (reference sequence). V lost 5 bases to trimming and J lost 7 bases, with 12 bases between them. The CDR3 spans 13 residues. CDR3 sequence: CASSVLLVNEQFF. The CDR3 bases are TGTGCCAGCAGCGTATTATTAGTGAATGAGCAGTTCTTC.

Only a few counts were recorded for this clonotype. V usage is TRBV20-1 and J usage is TRBJ2-7; D not resolved. CDR1 DFQATT and CDR2 SNEGSKA come from the germline V gene (reference sequence). V dropped 1 base and J dropped 2 bases, with 12 bases sitting between them. The CDR3 loop spans 14 amino acids. CDR3 protein: CSARVAVLPYEQYF. CDR3 DNA sequence: TGCAGTGCTAGAGTGGCAGTCCTTCCCTACGAGCAGTACTTC.

The rearrangement joins TRBV20-1 to TRBJ2-4, with 7 bases that match TRBD1. Germline CDR1 is DFQATT and CDR2 is SNEGSKA (reference sequence). V shed 6 bases and J 14 bases; nucleotides not matched to a gene: 16. The CDR3 covers 13 residues. This CDR3 is CSAKSPGQPYEYF. CDR3 DNA sequence: TGCAGTGCAAAGAGTCCGGGACAGCCTTACGAGTACTTC.

The gene calls are TRBV12-3 or TRBV12-4 and TRBJ1-6, with 9 bases matching TRBD1. CDR3 length: 15 residues. The ends lost 6 bases at V and 11 bases at J; junction bases unmatched: 11. CDR3 sequence: CASSPGQGGGPPLHF. The DNA of the CDR3 is TGTGCCAGCAGCCCGGGACAGGGCGGGGGGCCACCCCTCCACTTT.

This clonotype has only a few counts. This chain links TRBV7-2 with TRBJ2-3, with 9 bases aligning to TRBD2. Germline CDR1 and CDR2: SGHTA and FQGNSA. With 1 base clipped from V and 3 bases from J, the junction kept 8 bases outside the gene matches. The CDR3 consists of 17 residues. The CDR3 sequence: CASSLGRAGGATDTQYF. The DNA for the CDR3 is TGTGCCAGCAGCTTAGGTAGAGCGGGAGGTGCGACAGATACGCAGTATTTT.

In its sample, this clonotype was seen many times. The genes are TRBV14 and TRBJ2-7; tentative D call: TRBD2 (7 bases). There are 14 residues in the CDR3. The V gene's germline CDR1 is SGHDN and CDR2 FVKESK. V shed 8 bases and J shed 2 bases, with 16 bases lying between them. The CDR3 nucleotides read TGTGCCAGCCGCCCGGGGGGCTTCCCCTACGAGCAGTACTTC. Translating it yields CASRPGGFPYEQYF.

V usage is TRBV11-2 and J usage is TRBJ2-5; D possibly matches TRBD1 or TRBD2 (5 bases each). The DNA end is a closer match to TRBJ2-7, so the J assignment may be wrong. The germline gives CDR1 SGHAT, CDR2 FQNNGV. The CDR3 contains 16 residues. CDR3 DNA: TGTGCCAGCAGCTCTCAACCCCGGGGCCTAATCTACGAGCAGTACTTC. As protein: CASSSQPRGLIYEQYF.

This clonotype was observed a few times. The rearrangement links TRBV5-6 to TRBJ2-6; 7 nucleotides agree with TRBD1. The J segment lost 0 bases and the V segment lost 4 bases, leaving 4 bases of the junction unmatched. CDR3 length: 16 residues. The germline V gene encodes CDR1 SGHDT and CDR2 YYEEEE. The CDR3 spells CASSPYRGSGANVLTF. The DNA for the CDR3 is TGTGCCAGCAGCCCCTACAGGGGCTCTGGGGCCAACGTCCTGACTTTC.

The chain combines TRBV29-1 with TRBJ2-4, with D perhaps matching TRBD2 (6 bases). Germline V gene lookup returns CDR1 SQVTM and CDR2 ANQGSEA. The CDR3 loop spans 14 amino acids. The V gene lost 1 base and the J gene lost 6 bases, with 13 bases spanning the gap. The CDR3 DNA sequence: TGCAGCGTTGAAGCCCTGACCGGGGGAAACATTCAGTACTTC. Translating gives CSVEALTGGNIQYF.